Many counts were recorded for the clone carrying this T cell receptor beta chain. Its antigen is not identified. Described time point: newly diagnosed GD, antithyroid drugs for less than 3 months. Extracted PBMC RNA gave rise to the TCR library. An endocrinology department in Xi'an, China, supplied the patients. The CDR3 covers 16 residues. Germline lookup yields CDR1 KGHSH and CDR2 LQKENI. Unmatched junction bases numbered 7, after V lost 0 bases and J lost 5 bases. The data are from a study of regulatory T cells in long-lasting Graves disease. General study results and limits: Persistent disease exhibited a predilection for TRBV28, TRBJ1-2 and TRBJ2-5. With 2,500 to 3,500 shared public clonotypes, persistent patients exceeded new patients, who shared 966.

HTBI primers from iRepertoire and Arm-PCR of CDR3 regions yielded the TCR beta libraries. In TCRdb, the multiplex PCR reads were re-called with MiXCR into one record per CDR3 protein. Among some 500,000 distinct CDR3 sequences listed, 15% to 20% were seen once. The sample also formed part of further work on T cells in Graves' hyperthyroidism and ophthalmopathy.

The gene calls are TRBV18 and TRBJ2-1; 7 bases agree with TRBD2. Sample: peripheral blood mononuclear cells (PBMCs), taken at new diagnosis, from a patient treated with antithyroid drugs. This clonotype was sampled from a woman aged 35 to 60 with Graves disease. The CDR3 reads CASSPPGGGTNNEQFF. The CDR3 bases are TGTGCCAGCTCACCACCGGGGGGGGGAACCAACAATGAGCAGTTCTTC.